The 6 T cell receptor beta chains given below trace back to one sample, sequenced in a study of blood T cell repertoires in COVID-19. TCRdb's table, derived via immunoSEQ multiplex PCR, lists solely in-frame clones and lacks some. The table records about 81,000 clones, roughly 90% of them present only once. Sequenced input: peripheral blood. These receptors were taken from a man aged 70 or older with acute or convalescent COVID-19.

J is TRBJ2-7 and V is TRBV20-1; D remains unclear. The CDR3 runs 11 residues. Germline lookup yields CDR1 DFQATT and CDR2 SNEGSKA (reference sequence). The V and J ends lost 2 bases and 6 bases respectively, with 8 bases between them. The CDR3 protein is CSARSGFEQYF. The CDR3 DNA follows: TGCAGTGCTAGATCTGGCTTCGAGCAGTACTTC.

In this sample, this clone turned up a few times. The CDR3 is CASSRDRDRDRPQHF. For the CDR3, the DNA is TGTGCCAGCAGCCGCGACAGGGACAGGGATCGGCCCCAGCATTTT. This chain joins TRBV5-5 and TRBJ1-5, with TRBD1 identical over 9 bases. The CDR3 has 15 residues. The germline gives CDR1 SGHKS, CDR2 YYEKEE (reference sequence). The V and J ends lost 4 bases and 9 bases, in that order; junction bases with no gene match: 11.

This chain uses TRBV2 with TRBJ1-5; D not resolved. Trimming shortened V by 4 bases and J by 3 bases, and 10 bases separated the two germline ends. Germline loops: CDR1 SNHLY, CDR2 FYNNEI. The CDR3 sequence is 14 residues long. In nucleotides, the CDR3 is TGTGCCAGCAGTGTCGGGGTCCCCAATCAGCCCCAGCATTTT. Encoded protein: CASSVGVPNQPQHF.

This chain links TRBV14 with TRBJ2-1; tentatively, D is TRBD1 (5 bases). Germline V gene sequence: CDR1 SGHDN, CDR2 FVKESK. This CDR3 region has 14 residues. The V and J ends lost 1 base and 12 bases respectively, with 16 bases between them. The CDR3 sequence is CASSQAGSRGWQFF. Here the CDR3 DNA reads TGTGCCAGCAGCCAAGCAGGCTCTAGGGGTTGGCAGTTCTTC.

The chain carries TRBV7-2 and TRBJ2-7; D might be TRBD1 (5 bases). The germline V gene has CDR1 SGHTA and CDR2 FQGNSA. V lost 1 base and J 6 bases, leaving 13 bases between the germline ends. CDR3 size: 14 residues. CDR3 residues: CASSLGQGSVEQYF. CDR3 DNA sequence: TGTGCCAGCAGCTTAGGGCAGGGCTCGGTCGAGCAGTACTTC.

This clone was found a few times. The chain uses TRBV4-3 and TRBJ2-2, with 8 bases identical to TRBD1. V trimming: 0 bases; J trimming: 9 bases; junction bases outside the gene matches: 6. Germline V gene sequence: CDR1 LGHNA, CDR2 YSLEER. The CDR3 spans 15 residues. DNA for the CDR3: TGCGCCAGCAGCCAAGACTGGCAGGGGGCCTGGGAGCTGTTTTTT. Translation: CASSQDWQGAWELFF.